The 21 T cell receptor beta chains below come from one sample, sequenced in a study of blood T cells in healthy people across ages. Using a J-beta primer mix together with a sample-barcoded 5' primer, a second PCR was run for about 6 to 11 cycles. One entry per CDR3 protein, called by TCRdb with MiXCR from the 5' RACE reads. Of hundreds of thousands of distinct CDR3 sequences listed, approximately 40% are singletons. The sample comprised blood. These receptors all stem from a man older than 75 in good health.

The sample holds one count of this clonotype. The J gene is TRBJ2-3, the V gene TRBV20-1, with 15 bases identical to TRBD2. V shed 5 bases, J shed 3 bases, and the junction held 12 bases outside the gene matches. This CDR3 spans 18 amino acids. Per the germline V gene, CDR1 is DFQATT and CDR2 is SNEGSKA (reference sequence). This chain's CDR3 is CSAPCRRGTSGRTDTQYF. CDR3 coding DNA: TGCAGTGCTCCATGTCGCCGCGGGACTAGCGGGAGGACAGATACGCAGTATTTT.

This chain links TRBV12-5 with TRBJ2-7; no clear D. The J call may be mistaken, given a closer DNA end match to TRBJ2-5. CDR3 size: 12 residues. CDR1 LGHNT and CDR2 FRNRAP come from the germline V gene. The DNA for the CDR3 is TGTGCTAGTGGTTTGGTCACGGAGACCCAGTACTTC. Translation gives CASGLVTETQYF.

This rearrangement joins TRBV10-1 to TRBJ2-2, with D possibly being TRBD1 (6 bases). This CDR3 has 15 amino acids. The germline CDR1 and CDR2 sequences are WNHNN and SYGVQD (reference sequence). V lost 6 bases to trimming and J lost 4 bases, with 15 bases between them. In DNA form, the CDR3 reads TGCGCCAGCAGCGAGGGGCTGGGGGCCACCGGGGAGCTGTTTTTT. Its translation: CASSEGLGATGELFF.

This clonotype was seen only once. The CDR3 DNA reads TGTGCCAGCAGGCAAGCTACAGGGGATGAGCAGTACTTC. Translated, it gives CASRQATGDEQYF. The chain has TRBV6-1 and TRBJ2-5; 7 bases are a match to TRBD1. This CDR3 comprises 13 residues. Germline V CDR1 and CDR2: MNHNS, SASEGT. Trimming removed 6 bases from V and 11 bases from J; junction bases left unmatched: 12.

This chain uses TRBV6-1 with TRBJ2-7; 7 bases are shared with TRBD1. Trimming took 7 bases from V and 6 from J; bases not matched to a gene: 6. The CDR3 runs 12 residues. Germline lookup yields CDR1 MNHNS and CDR2 SASEGT. The CDR3: CASMSGGREQYF. DNA for the CDR3: TGTGCCAGCATGTCAGGGGGACGCGAGCAGTACTTC.

This rearrangement joins TRBV20-1 to TRBJ1-1; TRBD1 might be the D (6 bases). The length of the CDR3 is 14 residues. Germline CDR1 and CDR2: DFQATT and SNEGSKA (reference sequence). Trimming pared 6 bases from V and 2 bases from J, leaving 16 bases between. The CDR3 nucleotides read TGCAGTGCCCCTGCCCGGACAGTAAACACTGAAGCTTTCTTT. Translation: CSAPARTVNTEAFF.

The rearrangement joins TRBV4-3 to TRBJ1-1; maybe TRBD1 (6 bases). Germline V gives CDR1 LGHNA, CDR2 YSLEER. CDR3 length: 15 residues. Trimming shortened V by 0 bases and J by 4 bases, and 12 bases separated the two germline ends. The CDR3 bases are TGCGCCAGCAGCCAAGACAGGGGCGTCCGCACTGAAGCTTTCTTT. Its protein is CASSQDRGVRTEAFF.

This clonotype was seen once. J is TRBJ2-7 and V is TRBV5-4; TRBD1 matches 12 bases. In germline, CDR1 is SGHNT, CDR2 YYREEE (reference sequence). The V segment lost 4 bases and the J segment 4 bases; nucleotides outside the gene matches: 12. The CDR3 runs 17 residues. The CDR3 sequence is CASSPSPGTGGKYEQYF. The CDR3 DNA follows: TGTGCCAGCAGCCCCTCGCCGGGGACAGGGGGCAAATACGAGCAGTACTTC.

This clonotype was observed a single time. This could be a read error, since a much larger clone is one nucleotide away. The chain has TRBV20-1 and TRBJ2-1, with D maybe TRBD2 (5 bases). The V and J ends lost 6 bases and 7 bases respectively, with 16 bases between them. The CDR3 covers 13 residues. Germline CDR1 is DFQATT and CDR2 is SNEGSKA (reference sequence). The CDR3 DNA follows: TGCAGTGCGAGTACGAGGGTGGATAATGAGCAGTTCTTC. The encoded protein is CSASTRVDNEQFF.

This clonotype was recorded a few times. The J gene is TRBJ2-3, the V gene TRBV5-1, with TRBD1 matching 9 bases. CDR3 size: 16 residues. V was pared by 4 bases and J by 1 base, with 7 bases of the junction left unmatched. Germline CDR1 and CDR2: SGHRS and YFSETQ. Here the CDR3 DNA reads TGCGCCAGCAGCGAAAACAGGGGGCAACGCACAGATACGCAGTATTTT. This encodes CASSENRGQRTDTQYF.

The chain uses TRBV12-3 or TRBV12-4 and TRBJ1-5; D uncertain. The CDR3 has 13 amino acids. Trimming cost V 3 bases and J 4 bases, with 7 bases left between them. The CDR3 DNA sequence: TGTGCCAGCAGTTTTTCGGTAAATCAGCCCCAGCATTTT. The encoded protein is CASSFSVNQPQHF.

This clonotype was counted between two and nine times. This chain uses TRBV12-3 or TRBV12-4 with TRBJ2-7, with TRBD2 matching 7 bases. This CDR3 region has 13 residues. V was clipped by 0 bases and J by 6 bases; unmatched bases: 2. DNA for the CDR3: TGTGCCAGCAGTTTAGCCAGGACTAGCGAGCAGTACTTC. Residues: CASSLARTSEQYF.

The rearrangement links TRBV9 to TRBJ2-3; D call uncertain. Germline loops: CDR1 SGDLS, CDR2 YYNGEE. V was shortened by 3 bases and J by 3 bases, with 8 bases between the two germline ends. The CDR3 totals 13 residues. CDR3 in amino acids: CASSDTPTDTQYF. The CDR3 DNA reads TGTGCCAGCAGCGATACACCGACAGATACGCAGTATTTT.

This rearrangement joins TRBV28 to TRBJ2-3; D call uncertain. Germline CDR1 MDHEN, CDR2 SYDVKM. V was clipped by 5 bases and J by 6 bases, with 9 bases between them. This CDR3 has 12 residues. The CDR3 loop is CASSGAPDTQYF. Written as DNA, the CDR3 is TGTGCCAGCAGTGGCGCTCCGGATACGCAGTATTTT. Together with reference TRBV28 and TRBJ2-3, the CDR3 gives the full variable domain: DVKVTQSSRYLVKRTGEKVFLECVQDMDHENMFWYRQDPGLGLRLIYFSYDVKMKEKGDIPEGYSVSREKKERFSLILESASTNQTSMYLCASSGAPDTQYFGPGTRLTVL.

This chain connects TRBV20-1 to TRBJ1-4; 8 bases match TRBD1. This CDR3 has 17 residues. After removal of 4 bases from V and 1 base from J, the junction contained 11 bases not matched to a gene. Germline V gives CDR1 DFQATT, CDR2 SNEGSKA (reference sequence). In nucleotides, the CDR3 is TGCAGTGCTACAGGACGCGGACAGGGAGTAACTAATGAAAAACTGTTTTTT. This gives the protein CSATGRGQGVTNEKLFF.

This clonotype has only a few counts. The rearrangement joins TRBV7-2 to TRBJ1-2, with a weak D call TRBD1 (5 bases). This CDR3 region has 13 residues. The germline V and J ends were trimmed by 5 bases and 7 bases, with 14 bases remaining between them. The germline CDR1 and CDR2 sequences are SGHTA and FQGNSA. The CDR3 protein is CASSETDIGGYTF. The CDR3 DNA reads TGTGCCAGCAGCGAGACAGATATCGGTGGCTACACCTTC.

DNA for the CDR3: TGTGCCAGCAGCTTAGCAGTGGGGAGGGCTTACAATGAGCAGTTCTTC. It yields the protein CASSLAVGRAYNEQFF. The chain recombines TRBV7-2 with TRBJ2-1, with 7 bases that match TRBD2. With 0 bases clipped from V and 4 bases from J, the junction kept 6 bases outside the gene matches. Germline V gene lookup returns CDR1 SGHTA and CDR2 FQGNSA. The CDR3 is 16 amino acids.

The V gene is TRBV6-2 or TRBV6-3, the J gene TRBJ2-3; 8 positions agree with TRBD1. The CDR3 totals 14 residues. Unmatched junction bases numbered 4, after V lost 6 bases and J lost 2 bases. In germline, CDR1 is MNHEY, CDR2 SVGEGT. This CDR3 is CASRRQGITDTQYF. The DNA for the CDR3 is TGTGCCAGCAGACGACAGGGGATCACAGATACGCAGTATTTT.

This clonotype was observed at least ten times. The CDR3: CASSRGLAGAETQYF. The DNA for the CDR3 is TGCGCCAGCAGCCGCGGACTAGCGGGAGCGGAGACCCAGTACTTC. The chain uses TRBV4-3 and TRBJ2-5; 13 bases are shared with TRBD2. Unmatched junction bases numbered 4, after V lost 4 bases and J lost 5 bases. The germline V gene encodes CDR1 LGHNA and CDR2 YSLEER. The CDR3 sequence is 15 residues long.

This clonotype was observed a handful of times. This sequence joins TRBV9 and TRBJ2-5; D remains unclear. CDR1 is SGDLS, CDR2 YYNGEE, per germline. CDR3 length equals 13 residues. Between the trimmed V and J ends, which lost 3 bases and 7 bases, there was a span of 13 bases. The CDR3 protein is CASSAVVVGTQYF. CDR3 sequence (DNA): TGTGCCAGCAGCGCGGTGGTTGTGGGGACCCAGTACTTC.

Many counts were recorded for this clonotype. The chain links TRBV6-2 or TRBV6-3 to TRBJ2-6; possibly TRBD2 for D (5 bases). This CDR3 region has 15 residues. V gave up 6 bases and J gave up 0 bases, with 9 bases separating them. Germline V CDR1 and CDR2: MNHEY, SVGEGT. CDR3 nucleotides: TGTGCCAGCAGCTATGGAGGCTCTGGGGCCAACGTCCTGACTTTC. This gives the protein CASSYGGSGANVLTF.